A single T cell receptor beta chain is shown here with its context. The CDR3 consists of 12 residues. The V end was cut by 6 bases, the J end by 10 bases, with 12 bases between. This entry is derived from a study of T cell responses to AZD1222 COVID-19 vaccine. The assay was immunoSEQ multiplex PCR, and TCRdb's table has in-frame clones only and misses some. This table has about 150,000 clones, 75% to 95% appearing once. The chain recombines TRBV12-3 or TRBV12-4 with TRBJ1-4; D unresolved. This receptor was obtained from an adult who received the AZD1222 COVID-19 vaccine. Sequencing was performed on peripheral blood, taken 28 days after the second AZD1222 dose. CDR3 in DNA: TGTGCCAGCAGCCGAAGGGCCGGAAAACTGTTTTTT. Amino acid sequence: CASSRRAGKLFF.